This entry features one T cell receptor beta chain sequence. This record comes from a study of blood T cell repertoires in COVID-19. As for the study in general: Samples representing acute and convalescent COVID-19 were sourced from the United States, Italy and Spain.

In the authors' methods: Cell counts per sample came from amplifying reference gene primers. The assay was immunoSEQ multiplex PCR, and TCRdb's table has in-frame clones only and misses some. V and J calls and clone size are as listed in that table; D and trimming were resolved from the DNA. The sample comprises about 260,000 clones, 85% of which are singletons, and about 14% rests with the top ten. The germline V gene encodes CDR1 MNHNY and CDR2 SVGAGI (reference sequence). The J segment lost 6 bases and the V segment lost 8 bases, leaving 6 bases of the junction unmatched. CDR3 length: 13 amino acids.

The chain joins TRBV6-6 to TRBJ1-4; TRBD1 agrees at 7 bases. This clonotype was obtained from a human donor in a cohort sampled during active COVID-19. The specimen sequenced was peripheral blood. Here the CDR3 DNA reads TGTGCCAGCTTATTAACAGGGGATGAAAAACTGTTTTTT. Translated: CASLLTGDEKLFF.